This TCR beta chain was recorded in a study of T cells expressing NK-cell markers. Study overall: Among the eight sequenced donors, seven tested HCMV-seropositive and one tested seronegative. Study outcomes and limitations: The study left the HCMV specificity of expanded NKG2C+ T cell clones unresolved.

Germline loops: CDR1 SNHLY, CDR2 FYNNEI. The CDR3 extends over 12 amino acids. As the method of synthesis, 5'RACE template switching with UMIs yielded TCR beta cDNA. Following a re-call of the 5' RACE reads, TCRdb has one entry per CDR3 protein and lacks DNA. This specimen shows 200,000 to 300,000 distinct CDR3 sequences; the ten leading clones hold roughly 4.2%. About this clonotype: What it binds is not known.

Specimen: blood T cells: a sorted CD56 or NKG2C T cell subset, CD4+ or CD8+ T cells, or bulk PBMC T cells (not recorded which). The V and J genes are TRBV2 and TRBJ1-1. This TCR derives from a woman between 18 and 70 years old in good health. CDR3: CASNRRDTEAFF. The entire variable domain, with the rest obtained from reference TRBV2 and TRBJ1-1, is as follows: EPEVTQTPSHQVTQMGQEVILRCVPISNHLYFYWYRQILGQKVEFLVSFYNNEISEKSEIFDDQFSVERPDGSNFTLKIRSTKLEDSAMYFCASNRRDTEAFFGQGTRLTVV.